This T cell receptor (beta chain) originates from a study of T cells in localized non-small cell lung cancer. In the case of this clone: What it binds is unknown.

This table comes from immunoSEQ multiplex PCR, and its TCRdb copy is limited to in-frame clones, with some not included. The top ten clones hold over 9.5% of a sample with 35,000 to 50,000 clones, about 91% of them seen once. Overall study results and limits: Turning up in adjacent lung were a median about 56 of the top 100 tumor clones. Uninvolved nearby lung showed the greatest T cell clonality, exceeding that found in tumor. With higher T cell density in blood came longer overall survival.

This sequence originates from a woman aged 40-69 years with stage II lung adenocarcinoma. The source was PBMCs, collected before any cancer treatment.

Written as DNA, the CDR3 is TGTGCCAGCAGGACCCAAGCGGGAGAATCCTACAATGAGCAGTTCTTC. Translating it yields CASRTQAGESYNEQFF. This chain connects TRBV2 to TRBJ2-1; 8 bases agree with TRBD2. The length of the CDR3 is 16 residues. Unmatched junction bases numbered 8, after V lost 6 bases and J lost 1 base. Germline V gives CDR1 SNHLY, CDR2 FYNNEI.